This T cell receptor beta chain was sequenced during a study of sequential checkpoint blockade in melanoma. Trimming shortened V by 5 bases and J by 3 bases, and 4 bases separated the two germline ends. Germline CDR1 and CDR2: SGHVS and FNYEAQ. The CDR3 has 12 amino acids. Only in-frame clones appear in the TCRdb table, and some are missing; sequencing was by immunoSEQ multiplex PCR. The sample includes 25,000 to 30,000 clones, about 83% of them seen just once. Treatment: randomized to nivolumab then ipilimumab (arm A) or the reverse (arm B). The TCR sequence derives from a human donor with melanoma. The starting material was CD8+ T cells sorted from blood (inferred from file names), obtained from a patient given nivolumab and ipilimumab in sequence. The gene calls are TRBV7-6 and TRBJ2-2; D remains unclear. DNA for the CDR3: TGTGCCAGCAGCCCTCACACCGGGGAGCTGTTTTTT. Translating it yields CASSPHTGELFF.